Following are 9 T cell receptor beta chains from one sample sequenced in a study of prognosis after radiotherapy for stage I lung cancer. CDR3 of TCR beta was amplified from genomic DNA via a two-round multiplex PCR. Round one of PCR was performed, and it used primers specific to each TRBV and TRBJ gene. Using its own MiXCR run on the multiplex PCR reads, TCRdb lists one record per CDR3 protein. This table has about 30,000 distinct CDR3 sequences, around 30% appearing once. Material: PBMCs, obtained before or after stereotactic body radiation therapy (not recorded which). All receptors come from a donor older than 45 with non-small cell lung cancer.

The CDR3, as DNA: TGTGCCAGCAGTTTACCCCTATCGGGGCGCACAGATACGCAGTATTTT. Protein product: CASSLPLSGRTDTQYF. V is TRBV28 and J is TRBJ2-3; D tentatively reads TRBD1 or TRBD2 (5 bases each). Trimming removed 2 bases at V and 1 base at J, with 13 bases between. The CDR3 has 16 residues. Germline V gene data show CDR1 as MDHEN and CDR2 as SYDVKM.

Many counts were recorded for this clonotype. The chain joins TRBV11-2 to TRBJ2-1; TRBD2 agrees at 15 bases. V was clipped by 3 bases and J by 9 bases; unmatched bases: 3. This CDR3 contains 15 residues. Germline CDR1 SGHAT, CDR2 FQNNGV. The CDR3, as DNA: TGTGCCAGCAGCTTGGGACTAGCGGGAGGTTTTGAGCAGTTCTTC. Its translation: CASSLGLAGGFEQFF.

There are many counts of this clonotype. The J gene is TRBJ2-7, the V gene TRBV9, with 7 bases matching TRBD1. This CDR3 region has 15 residues. Germline CDR1 reads SGDLS; CDR2 reads YYNGEE. Losses at the gene ends were 0 bases for V and 4 bases for J; bases not matched to a gene: 7. Here the CDR3 DNA reads TGTGCCAGCAGCGTAGTGGCAGGGGGAGCATACGAGCAGTACTTC. It yields the protein CASSVVAGGAYEQYF.

This clonotype came up many times. The V and J genes are TRBV27 and TRBJ1-2; unclear D gene. V was clipped by 6 bases and J by 6 bases, with 14 bases between them. The CDR3 contains 13 residues. Germline lookup yields CDR1 MNHEY and CDR2 SMNVEV (reference sequence). The CDR3 coding sequence is TGTGCCAGCAGATCCCCAGGCAGCGATGGCTACACCTTC. It encodes CASRSPGSDGYTF.

This clonotype was counted many times. The V and J genes are TRBV12-3 or TRBV12-4 and TRBJ2-1; 12 bases are a match to TRBD2. V trimming: 6 bases; J trimming: 8 bases; junction bases outside the gene matches: 5. The CDR3 runs 14 residues. The CDR3 loop reads CASSGLAGSYEQFF. In nucleotides, the CDR3 is TGTGCCAGCAGCGGACTAGCGGGATCCTATGAGCAGTTCTTC.

Comments on this clonotype: A single base separates this from a much larger clone, so it may be a read error. The chain couples TRBV6-5 to TRBJ1-1; D is uncertain. Germline assignment: CDR1 MNHEY and CDR2 SVGAGI. The V end was cut by 4 bases, the J end by 1 base, with 10 bases between. This CDR3 is 14 amino acids long. Written as DNA, the CDR3 is TGTGCCAGCAGTTGGCGAGGTCAGAACACTGAAGCTTTCTTT. As protein: CASSWRGQNTEAFF.

J is TRBJ2-3 and V is TRBV29-1; possible D gene TRBD1, 5 bases. This CDR3 has 15 residues. The germline gives CDR1 SQVTM, CDR2 ANQGSEA. V was pared by 6 bases and J by 2 bases, with 18 bases between. The CDR3 region is CSVKGPWGYTDTQYF. DNA of the CDR3: TGCAGCGTGAAGGGGCCATGGGGTTACACAGATACGCAGTATTTT.

In the case of this clonotype: An end of the junction differs from the germline gene, which may be a read error. V and J are TRBV2 and TRBJ1-1, with D possibly matching TRBD1 (5 bases). Germline CDR1 SNHLY, CDR2 FYNNEI. This CDR3 spans 15 amino acids. CDR3 sequence (DNA): TGTGCCAGCAGTTACACGTCGGACATTTTCACTCAAGCTTTCTTT. Translated, it gives CASSYTSDIFTQAFF.

The chain links TRBV29-1 to TRBJ2-5; D unclear. The length of the CDR3 is 13 residues. V was trimmed by 6 bases and J by 4 bases, leaving 15 bases between them. CDR1 is SQVTM and CDR2 is ANQGSEA in the germline V gene. CDR3 residues: CSVRPPSRETQYF. Written as DNA, the CDR3 is TGCAGCGTAAGGCCCCCCTCTAGAGAGACCCAGTACTTC.